This is a list of T cell receptor beta chains from one sample in a study of T cell repertoires in cytomegalovirus infection. Their target antigens are unknown. One entry per CDR3 protein results from TCRdb running MiXCR on the reads. Among hundreds of thousands of distinct CDR3 sequences listed, around 32% were seen once. The material was cultured PBMCs, obtained from culture after CMV antigen stimulation. The receptors here all came from a human donor in good health (CMV status not recorded). Some clones in this sample may be carry-over from other donors' samples. Both conserved end residues are trimmed from each CDR3. A D gene is named only where the DNA matches it firmly.

V gene: TRBV20-1; D gene: .; CDR3 protein: SAETDTQY
V gene: TRBV7-9; D gene: .; CDR3 protein: ASSSTETYEQY
V gene: TRBV6-1; D gene: .; CDR3 protein: ASSQNNSPLH
V gene: TRBV6-2/TRBV6-3; D gene: .; CDR3 protein: ASSYSRGRTDTQY
V gene: TRBV6-2/TRBV6-3; D gene: TRBD2; CDR3 protein: ASRGTSGSVQETQY
V gene: TRBV11-2; D gene: .; CDR3 protein: ASSLLRGGSNEQY
V gene: TRBV4-2; D gene: .; CDR3 protein: ASSQGPRWGPYEQY
V gene: TRBV20-1; D gene: .; CDR3 protein: SAREETGRNYGYT
V gene: TRBV7-2; D gene: TRBD2; CDR3 protein: ASSSSGGSYNEQF
V gene: TRBV11-2; D gene: TRBD1; CDR3 protein: ASSTQGAVGELF
V gene: TRBV20-1; D gene: .; CDR3 protein: SATGLIYEQY
V gene: TRBV5-6; D gene: .; CDR3 protein: ASSLFSPGLVNQPQH
V gene: TRBV6-1; D gene: TRBD2; CDR3 protein: ASSEALWLAGRSYEQY
V gene: TRBV6-5; D gene: .; CDR3 protein: ASSYQLRQDTDTQY
V gene: TRBV6-6; D gene: TRBD2; CDR3 protein: ASSYSAERGRSHNEQF
V gene: TRBV12-3/TRBV12-4; D gene: .; CDR3 protein: ASRRASSGTYGYT
V gene: TRBV7-6; D gene: .; CDR3 protein: ASSPGLGSDTQY
V gene: TRBV6-1; D gene: TRBD2; CDR3 protein: AIRTSGQETQY